This entry concerns a single TCR beta chain. The ends were cut back, 1 base at V and 5 bases at J, with 4 bases in the middle. Germline V lookup: CDR1 MDHEN, CDR2 SYDVKM. This CDR3 comprises 12 residues. The Seattle patients joined while their infection was active and were tracked longitudinally afterward. The record originates from a study of blood T cell repertoires in COVID-19. In the study overall: Sites in the United States, Italy and Spain provided acute and convalescent COVID-19 samples. Sources were T cells, B-cell-depleted T cells, or PBMCs; the material itself was cDNA or gDNA.

The authors' processing: Reference gene primer amplification gave nucleated cell count estimates. Profiling relied on immunoSEQ multiplex PCR, and the TCRdb table lists in-frame clones only, not all of them. D and trimming come from the DNA, and the V and J calls and clone size come from that table. The profile covers 81,000 or so clones, with approximately 85% appearing a single time and roughly 9.6% taken by the ten largest. The TCR originated in a man aged 45-65 years with COVID-19, enrolled during active disease. Material: peripheral blood. The rearrangement uses TRBV28 and TRBJ2-3; D not certain. The CDR3 sequence is CASSLSGDTQYF. The CDR3 DNA is TGTGCCAGCAGTTTATCGGGAGATACGCAGTATTTT. Using reference TRBV28 and TRBJ2-3 for the parts outside the CDR3, the full variable domain is DVKVTQSSRYLVKRTGEKVFLECVQDMDHENMFWYRQDPGLGLRLIYFSYDVKMKEKGDIPEGYSVSREKKERFSLILESASTNQTSMYLCASSLSGDTQYFGPGTRLTVL.